These 21 T cell receptor beta chains were all obtained from the same sample, sequenced in a study of cytomegalovirus exposure and HLA in healthy donors. The study ran its PCR with 60 Vbeta and 13 Jbeta primers. Libraries were prepared by immunoSEQ multiplex PCR; TCRdb keeps only in-frame clonotypes and omits some of them. Among about 140,000 clones, around three fifths were seen once, and the ten largest hold roughly 1.9%. Sequencing was performed on PBMCs. Every receptor here comes from a male donor in good health and CMV-seronegative.

CDR3 nucleotides: TGTGCCAGCAGTGAATGGCAGGGAGGTCAGCCCCAGCATTTT. Translating it yields CASSEWQGGQPQHF. The J gene is TRBJ1-5, the V gene TRBV2; the D gene is possibly TRBD1 (5 bases). The V and J ends lost 2 bases and 6 bases respectively, with 11 bases between them. Germline values: CDR1 SNHLY, CDR2 FYNNEI. There are 14 residues in the CDR3.

This clone occurred a few times. V and J are TRBV6-6 and TRBJ1-5; TRBD1 aligns across 7 bases. From germline, CDR1 is MNHNY and CDR2 SVGAGI (reference sequence). The CDR3 loop spans 13 amino acids. With 4 bases clipped from V and 4 bases from J, the junction kept 1 base outside the gene matches. CDR3 in DNA: TGTGCCAGCAGTTGGGACAGAAATCAGCCCCAGCATTTT. It encodes CASSWDRNQPQHF.

There are a few counts of this clone. The gene calls are TRBV27 and TRBJ1-6, with D hard to call. Trimming shortened V by 6 bases and J by 7 bases, and 13 bases separated the two germline ends. The germline CDR1 and CDR2 sequences are MNHEY and SMNVEV (reference sequence). This CDR3 spans 14 amino acids. DNA for the CDR3: TGTGCCAGCAGCCCCTCTTCCCGGAATTCACCCCTCCACTTT. Translation: CASSPSSRNSPLHF.

The V call is TRBV19, the J call TRBJ1-6, with a weak D call TRBD1 (6 bases). CDR1 and CDR2 from the germline V gene are LNHDA and SQIVND (reference sequence). V shed 3 bases and J shed 7 bases, with 10 bases lying between them. The CDR3 totals 14 residues. Here the CDR3 DNA reads TGTGCCAGTAGTATTCTACAGGGAAATTCACCCCTCCACTTT. Translating it yields CASSILQGNSPLHF.

This chain uses TRBV5-1 with TRBJ2-7; weak D call: TRBD2 (6 bases). The V gene's germline CDR1 is SGHRS and CDR2 YFSETQ. The CDR3 has 16 amino acids. V was shortened by 2 bases and J by 2 bases, with 17 bases between the two germline ends. CDR3 DNA: TGCGCCAGCAGCTTCATGGAGGGAGGAAGACCCTACGAGCAGTACTTC. This encodes CASSFMEGGRPYEQYF.

The chain employs TRBV5-4 and TRBJ2-5, with D tentatively TRBD2 (6 bases). The ends were cut back, 4 bases at V and 4 bases at J, with 14 bases in the middle. This CDR3 has 14 amino acids. Germline V gene data show CDR1 as SGHNT and CDR2 as YYREEE (reference sequence). This CDR3 is CASSAGPSLETQYF. DNA for the CDR3: TGTGCCAGCAGCGCGGGACCATCCCTAGAGACCCAGTACTTC. The full variable domain, its missing parts supplied by reference TRBV5-4 and TRBJ2-5, is ETGVTQSPTHLIKTRGQQVTLRCSSQSGHNTVSWYQQALGQGPQFIFQYYREEENGRGNFPPRFSGLQFPNYSSELNVNALELDDSALYLCASSAGPSLETQYFGPGTRLLVL.

The chain employs TRBV7-2 and TRBJ2-5; 9 positions match TRBD1. Germline CDR1 SGHTA, CDR2 FQGNSA. There are 16 residues in the CDR3. The V and J ends lost 4 bases and 5 bases, in that order; junction bases with no gene match: 11. CDR3 nucleotides: TGTGCCAGCAGCTCTAACCCGGACAGGGGTAGGGAGACCCAGTACTTC. This encodes CASSSNPDRGRETQYF.

The chain links TRBV4-1 to TRBJ1-6; 10 bases fit TRBD1. The V gene end was trimmed by 3 bases and the J gene end by 6 bases; junction bases not matched to a gene: 5. The length of the CDR3 is 16 residues. CDR1 is MGHRA, CDR2 YSYEKL, per germline. Written as DNA, the CDR3 is TGCGCCAGCAGCCAGGTGACAGGGGGCTTTAATTCACCCCTCCACTTT. Amino acid sequence: CASSQVTGGFNSPLHF.

The genes are TRBV5-1 and TRBJ1-1; D not resolved. Trimming took off 0 bases at V and 5 bases at J, with 17 bases between the two ends. This CDR3 region has 16 residues. Germline lookup yields CDR1 SGHRS and CDR2 YFSETQ. DNA of the CDR3: TGCGCCAGCAGCTTGGACACAGATCCGGGAGGGACTGAAGCTTTCTTT. Amino acid sequence: CASSLDTDPGGTEAFF.

The chain recombines TRBV7-6 with TRBJ1-6, with TRBD1 matching over 8 bases. Germline assignment: CDR1 SGHVS and CDR2 FNYEAQ. Trimming cost V 1 base and J 7 bases; bases outside gene matches: 3. The length of the CDR3 is 15 residues. The DNA for the CDR3 is TGTGCCAGCAGCTTAGAGGGACAGGCAAATTCACCCCTCCACTTT. Its protein is CASSLEGQANSPLHF.

The genes are TRBV18 and TRBJ2-7; no clear D gene. This CDR3 contains 14 residues. V lost 2 bases to trimming and J lost 6 bases, with 14 bases between them. Germline CDR1 is KGHSH and CDR2 is LQKENI. CDR3 region: CASSPAGSRREQYF. CDR3 bases: TGTGCCAGCTCACCAGCCGGGTCTCGTCGCGAGCAGTACTTC. Full variable domain (outside the CDR3, taken from reference TRBV18 and TRBJ2-7): NAGVMQNPRHLVRRRGQEARLRCSPMKGHSHVYWYRQLPEEGLKFMVYLQKENIIDESGMPKERFSAEFPKEGPSILRIQQVVRGDSAAYFCASSPAGSRREQYFGPGTRLTVT.

The CDR3 DNA reads TGTGCCAGCAGCCCAGGGGCAGGGGCGGGCGAGCAGTACTTC. As protein: CASSPGAGAGEQYF. The chain uses TRBV7-7 and TRBJ2-7; D possibly corresponds to TRBD1 (6 bases). Trimming removed 5 bases from V and 6 bases from J, with 17 bases in between. The CDR3 is 14 amino acids. Per the germline V gene, CDR1 is SSHAT and CDR2 is FNYEAQ (reference sequence).

The V and J genes are TRBV11-3 and TRBJ1-1; 8 bases match TRBD1. V was pared by 5 bases and J by 3 bases, with 2 bases of the junction left unmatched. The CDR3 length is 13 residues. Germline V CDR1 and CDR2: SGHNT, YENEEA. The CDR3 bases are TGTGCCAGCAGCGACAGGGGTTACACTGAAGCTTTCTTT. As protein: CASSDRGYTEAFF. Drawing the rest from reference TRBV11-3 and TRBJ1-1, the complete variable domain is EAGVVQSPRYKIIEKKQPVAFWCNPISGHNTLYWYLQNLGQGPELLIRYENEEAVDDSQLPKDRFSAERLKGVDSTLKIQPAELGDSAVYLCASSDRGYTEAFFGQGTRLTVV.

V gene TRBV27 combines with J gene TRBJ1-2; D may be TRBD1 (6 bases). The CDR3 consists of 11 residues. Trimming took 3 bases from V and 11 from J, leaving 10 bases between them. The germline V gene has CDR1 MNHEY and CDR2 SMNVEV (reference sequence). DNA for the CDR3: TGTGCCAGCAGTTTTGGACAGAAATACACCTTC. This translates into CASSFGQKYTF.

The chain links TRBV9 to TRBJ1-2; perhaps TRBD1 as D (6 bases). The V end was cut by 2 bases, the J end by 3 bases, with 11 bases between. The V gene's germline CDR1 is SGDLS and CDR2 YYNGEE. The CDR3 is 14 amino acids. The CDR3 sequence is CASSVTGYHYGYTF. The CDR3 DNA sequence: TGTGCCAGCAGCGTTACAGGGTATCACTATGGCTACACCTTC.

Worth noting for this clone: An end of the junction differs from the germline gene, which may be a read error. The chain couples TRBV7-9 to TRBJ2-7, with 7 bases aligning to TRBD2. Germline CDR1 SEHNR, CDR2 FQNEAQ (reference sequence). The CDR3 runs to 13 residues. The CDR3 loop reads CSSSPGLVSEQYF. The CDR3 DNA reads as TGTTCCAGCAGCCCCGGACTAGTTTCCGAGCAGTACTTC.

The chain uses TRBV10-3 and TRBJ2-7; 8 bases fit TRBD1. Trimming cost V 9 bases and J 0 bases; bases outside gene matches: 4. Germline lookup yields CDR1 ENHRY and CDR2 SYGVKD. CDR3 length: 13 residues. The CDR3 sequence is CAIKGQDSYEQYF. The CDR3 region has the DNA TGTGCCATAAAGGGACAGGACTCCTACGAGCAGTACTTC.

The V and J genes are TRBV19 and TRBJ2-1, with TRBD1 matching over 10 bases. The V and J ends lost 9 bases and 6 bases, in that order; junction bases with no gene match: 11. The CDR3 covers 15 residues. Looked up from germline, CDR1 is LNHDA and CDR2 is SQIVND (reference sequence). CDR3 sequence (DNA): TGTGCCAGCCGTATGGGGGACAGGGGAATCAATGAGCAGTTCTTC. Translating it yields CASRMGDRGINEQFF. Using reference TRBV19 and TRBJ2-1 for the parts outside the CDR3, the full variable domain is DGGITQSPKYLFRKEGQNVTLSCEQNLNHDAMYWYRQDPGQGLRLIYYSQIVNDFQKGDIAEGYSVSREKKESFPLTVTSAQKNPTAFYLCASRMGDRGINEQFFGPGTRLTVL.

The chain has TRBV9 and TRBJ2-1; 11 bases map to TRBD2. Germline CDR1 SGDLS, CDR2 YYNGEE. The CDR3 is made up of 15 amino acids. V lost 4 bases to trimming and J lost 2 bases; unmatched junction nucleotides: 2. CDR3 sequence reads: CASSPLAGAYNEQFF. The CDR3 DNA is TGTGCCAGCAGCCCACTAGCGGGGGCCTACAATGAGCAGTTCTTC.

This chain connects TRBV30 to TRBJ2-1; 7 bases are a match to TRBD1. V lost 4 bases to trimming and J lost 9 bases; unmatched junction nucleotides: 3. The CDR3 runs 11 residues. CDR1 GTSNPN and CDR2 SVGIG come from the germline V gene (reference sequence). CDR3 nucleotides: TGTGCCTGGAAGGGGGCTGGTGAGCAGTTCTTC. Translated, it gives CAWKGAGEQFF.

This clone has a single count. The chain combines TRBV10-1 with TRBJ1-2; 7 nucleotides agree with TRBD1. Per germline, CDR1 WNHNN and CDR2 SYGVQD (reference sequence). V lost 0 bases and J lost 13; bases outside the gene matches: 8. This CDR3 comprises 13 residues. CDR3 in DNA: TGCGCCAGCAGTGAGTCCCGGGACAGATACGCCACCTTC. It specifies CASSESRDRYATF.